The clone carrying this T cell receptor (beta chain) has just a few counts. TCRdb ran MiXCR on the 5' RACE reads and lists one entry per CDR3 protein. The sample lists hundreds of thousands of distinct CDR3 sequences, roughly 13% occurring once. With 3 bases removed from V and 5 bases from J, the gap between germline ends came to 14 bases. The CDR3 extends over 14 amino acids. CDR1 is GTSNPN and CDR2 is SVGIG in the germline V gene (reference sequence). This record belongs to a study of T-cell memory formation after mild COVID-19. The gene calls are TRBV30 and TRBJ2-1; D is uncertain. The sequenced sample was PBMCs or a T cell subset sorted from them (not recorded which). This TCR came from a man younger than 30 who had mild COVID-19 (a few samples of this study predate the infection). Cell type and time point are not known. CDR3 in DNA: TGTGCCTGGAGGGGCCCTTTATACGACAATGAGCAGTTCTTC. Encoded protein: CAWRGPLYDNEQFF.